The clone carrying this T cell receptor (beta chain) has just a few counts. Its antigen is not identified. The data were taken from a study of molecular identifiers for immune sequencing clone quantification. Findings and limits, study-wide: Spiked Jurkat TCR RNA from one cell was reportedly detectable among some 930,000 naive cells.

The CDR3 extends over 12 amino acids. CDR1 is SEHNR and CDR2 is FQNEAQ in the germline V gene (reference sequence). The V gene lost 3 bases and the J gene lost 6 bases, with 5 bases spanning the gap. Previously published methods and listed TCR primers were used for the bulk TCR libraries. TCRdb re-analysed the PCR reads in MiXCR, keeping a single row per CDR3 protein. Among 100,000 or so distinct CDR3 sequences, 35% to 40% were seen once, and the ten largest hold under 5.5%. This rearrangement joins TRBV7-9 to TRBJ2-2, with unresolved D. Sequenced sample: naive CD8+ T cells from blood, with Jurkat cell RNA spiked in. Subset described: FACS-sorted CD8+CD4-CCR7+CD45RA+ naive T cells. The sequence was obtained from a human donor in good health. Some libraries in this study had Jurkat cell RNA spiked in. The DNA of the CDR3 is TGTGCCAGCAGCTTCGGGCCCGGGGAGCTGTTTTTT. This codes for CASSFGPGELFF.